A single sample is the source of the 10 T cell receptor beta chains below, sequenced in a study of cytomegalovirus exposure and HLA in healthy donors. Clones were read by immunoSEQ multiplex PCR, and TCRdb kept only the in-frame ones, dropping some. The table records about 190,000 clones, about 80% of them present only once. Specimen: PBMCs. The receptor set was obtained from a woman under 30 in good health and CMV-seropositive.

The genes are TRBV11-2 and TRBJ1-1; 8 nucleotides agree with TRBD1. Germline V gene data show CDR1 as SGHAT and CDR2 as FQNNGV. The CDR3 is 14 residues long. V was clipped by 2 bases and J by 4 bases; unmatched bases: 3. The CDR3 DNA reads TGTGCCAGCAGCTTAACAGGGGGAAGCACTGAAGCTTTCTTT. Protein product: CASSLTGGSTEAFF. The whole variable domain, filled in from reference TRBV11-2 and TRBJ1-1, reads EAGVAQSPRYKIIEKRQSVAFWCNPISGHATLYWYQQILGQGPKLLIQFQNNGVVDDSQLPKDRFSAERLKGVDSTLKIQPAKLEDSAVYLCASSLTGGSTEAFFGQGTRLTVV.

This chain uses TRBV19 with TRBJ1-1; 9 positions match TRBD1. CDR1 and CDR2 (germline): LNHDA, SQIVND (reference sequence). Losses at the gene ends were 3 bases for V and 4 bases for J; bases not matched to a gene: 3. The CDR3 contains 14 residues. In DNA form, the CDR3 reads TGTGCCAGTAGTATGACAGGGGGGGGCACTGAAGCTTTCTTT. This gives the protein CASSMTGGGTEAFF. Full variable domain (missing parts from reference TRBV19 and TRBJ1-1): DGGITQSPKYLFRKEGQNVTLSCEQNLNHDAMYWYRQDPGQGLRLIYYSQIVNDFQKGDIAEGYSVSREKKESFPLTVTSAQKNPTAFYLCASSMTGGGTEAFFGQGTRLTVV.

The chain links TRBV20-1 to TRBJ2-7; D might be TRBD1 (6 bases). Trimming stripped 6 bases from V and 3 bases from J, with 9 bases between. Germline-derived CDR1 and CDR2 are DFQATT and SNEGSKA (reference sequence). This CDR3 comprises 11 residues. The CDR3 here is CSAGTSYEQYF. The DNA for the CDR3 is TGCAGTGCAGGGACAAGCTACGAGCAGTACTTC.

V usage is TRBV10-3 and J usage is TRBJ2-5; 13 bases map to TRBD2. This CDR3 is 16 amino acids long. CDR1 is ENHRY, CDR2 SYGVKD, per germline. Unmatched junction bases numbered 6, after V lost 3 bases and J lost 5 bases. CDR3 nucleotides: TGTGCCATCAGTGACGGACTAGCGGGGGAGTGGGAGACCCAGTACTTC. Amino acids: CAISDGLAGEWETQYF.

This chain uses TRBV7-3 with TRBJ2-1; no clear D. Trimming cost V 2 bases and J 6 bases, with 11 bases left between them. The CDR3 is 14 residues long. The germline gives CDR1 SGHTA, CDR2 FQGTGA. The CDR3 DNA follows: TGTGCCAGCAGCTTAGTTAGCCCCACCAATGAGCAGTTCTTC. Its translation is CASSLVSPTNEQFF. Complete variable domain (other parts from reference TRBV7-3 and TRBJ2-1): GAGVSQTPSNKVTEKGKYVELRCDPISGHTALYWYRQSLGQGPEFLIYFQGTGAADDSGLPNDRFFAVRPEGSVSTLKIQRTERGDSAVYLCASSLVSPTNEQFFGPGTRLTVL.

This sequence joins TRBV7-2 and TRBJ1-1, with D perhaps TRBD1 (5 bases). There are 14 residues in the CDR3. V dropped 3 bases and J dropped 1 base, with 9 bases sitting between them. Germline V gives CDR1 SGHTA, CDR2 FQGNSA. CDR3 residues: CASSLMTANTEAFF. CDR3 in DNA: TGTGCCAGCAGCTTGATGACAGCGAACACTGAAGCTTTCTTT.

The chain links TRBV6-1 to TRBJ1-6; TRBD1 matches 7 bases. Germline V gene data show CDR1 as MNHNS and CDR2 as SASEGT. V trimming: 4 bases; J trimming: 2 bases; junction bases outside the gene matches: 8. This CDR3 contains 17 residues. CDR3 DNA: TGTGCCAGCAGTGGCGGGACAGTGGCAGCCTATAATTCACCCCTCCACTTT. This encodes CASSGGTVAAYNSPLHF.

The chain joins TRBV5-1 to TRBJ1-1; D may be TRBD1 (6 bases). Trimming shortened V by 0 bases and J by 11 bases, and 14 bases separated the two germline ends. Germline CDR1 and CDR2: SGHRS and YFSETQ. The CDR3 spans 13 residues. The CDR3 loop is CASSLVTGQIAFF. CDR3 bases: TGCGCCAGCAGCTTGGTTACAGGGCAAATTGCTTTCTTT.

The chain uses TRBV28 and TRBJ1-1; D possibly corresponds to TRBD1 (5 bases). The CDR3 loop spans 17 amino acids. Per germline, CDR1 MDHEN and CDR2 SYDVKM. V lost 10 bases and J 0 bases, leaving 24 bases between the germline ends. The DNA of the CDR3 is TGTGCCACTCGAAAAGGGGTTAGGTTTTCGGTGAACACTGAAGCTTTCTTT. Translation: CATRKGVRFSVNTEAFF.

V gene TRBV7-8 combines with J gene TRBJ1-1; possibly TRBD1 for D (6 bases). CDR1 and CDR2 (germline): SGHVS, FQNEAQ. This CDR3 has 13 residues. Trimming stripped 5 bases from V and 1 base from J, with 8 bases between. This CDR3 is CASSEGGNTEAFF. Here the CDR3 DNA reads TGTGCCAGCAGCGAAGGGGGGAACACTGAAGCTTTCTTT.